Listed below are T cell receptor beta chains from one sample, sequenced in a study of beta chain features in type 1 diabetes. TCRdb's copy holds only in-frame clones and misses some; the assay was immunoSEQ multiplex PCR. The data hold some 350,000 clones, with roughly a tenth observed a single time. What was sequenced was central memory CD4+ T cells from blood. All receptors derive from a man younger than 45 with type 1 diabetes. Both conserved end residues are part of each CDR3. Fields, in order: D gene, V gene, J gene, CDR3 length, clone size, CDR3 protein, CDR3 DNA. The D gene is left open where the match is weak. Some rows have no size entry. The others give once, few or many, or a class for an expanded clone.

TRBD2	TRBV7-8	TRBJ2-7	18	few	CASSLFNRGLAGWNEQYF	TGTGCCAGCAGCCTATTTAACAGGGGACTAGCGGGATGGAACGAGCAGTACTTC
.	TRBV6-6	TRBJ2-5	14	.	CASSYSTAGGTQYF	TGTGCCAGCAGTTACTCGACGGCCGGGGGGACCCAGTACTTC
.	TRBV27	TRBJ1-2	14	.	CASRPIDMRYGYTF	TGTGCCAGCAGACCAATCGACATGAGATATGGCTACACCTTC
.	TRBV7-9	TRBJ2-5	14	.	CASSLPGTLETQYF	TGTGCCAGCAGTCTCCCCGGGACGTTAGAGACCCAGTACTTC
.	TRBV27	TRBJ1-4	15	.	CASSFSPDSNEKLFF	TGTGCCAGCAGTTTCTCTCCGGACTCTAATGAAAAACTGTTTTTT
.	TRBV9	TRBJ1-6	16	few	CASSVRSTLFGSPLHF	TGTGCCAGCAGCGTTCGATCGACTCTATTCGGTTCACCCCTCCACTTT
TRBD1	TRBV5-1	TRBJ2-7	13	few	CASSLPGQGAEYF	TGCGCCAGCAGCTTGCCGGGACAGGGGGCGGAGTACTTC
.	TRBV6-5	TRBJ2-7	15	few	CASSYQPGGEYEQYF	TGTGCCAGCAGTTATCAGCCGGGGGGCGAATACGAGCAGTACTTC
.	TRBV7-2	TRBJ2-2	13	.	CASSPMGDGELFF	TGTGCCAGCAGCCCAATGGGAGACGGGGAGCTGTTTTTT
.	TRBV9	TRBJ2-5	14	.	CASSESPEVGTQYF	TGTGCCAGCAGCGAAAGCCCCGAGGTGGGGACCCAGTACTTC
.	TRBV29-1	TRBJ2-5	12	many	CSVSQGSETQYF	TGCAGCGTTAGTCAGGGTAGCGAGACCCAGTACTTC
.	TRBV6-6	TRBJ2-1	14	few	CASSSGPYRNEQFF	TGTGCCAGCAGTTCCGGACCCTATAGGAATGAGCAGTTCTTC
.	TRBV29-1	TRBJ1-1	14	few	CSAERGRANTEAFF	TGCAGCGCCGAAAGGGGCAGGGCGAACACTGAAGCTTTCTTT
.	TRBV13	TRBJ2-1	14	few	CASSHRDNYNEQFF	TGTGCCAGCAGCCACCGAGACAATTACAATGAGCAGTTCTTC
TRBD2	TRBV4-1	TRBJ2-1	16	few	CASSRGLAGSYNEQFF	TGTGCCAGCAGCCGGGGACTAGCGGGATCCTACAATGAGCAGTTCTTC
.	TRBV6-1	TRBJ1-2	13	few	CASSEGLFDGYTF	TGTGCCAGCAGTGAAGGACTATTCGATGGCTACACCTTC
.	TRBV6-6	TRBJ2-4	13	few	CASSSPALGSAYF	TGTGCCAGCAGTTCCCCGGCCCTCGGGTCTGCGTACTTC
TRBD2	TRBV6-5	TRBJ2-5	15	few	CASSYGGTAGGSQYF	TGTGCCAGCAGTTACGGGGGTACAGCGGGAGGCTCCCAGTACTTC
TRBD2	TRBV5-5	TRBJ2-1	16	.	CASSLVITGGQFEQFF	TGTGCCAGCAGCTTGGTGATAACGGGAGGGCAGTTTGAGCAGTTCTTC
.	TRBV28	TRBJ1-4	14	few	CASSLGSTNEKLFF	TGTGCCAGCAGTTTAGGGTCAACTAATGAAAAACTGTTTTTT
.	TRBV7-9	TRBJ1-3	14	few	CASSAGFSGNTIYF	TGTGCCAGCAGCGCGGGATTCTCTGGAAACACCATATATTTT
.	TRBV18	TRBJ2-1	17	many	CASSPFGHTSSYNEQFF	TGTGCCAGCTCACCTTTCGGGCACACGAGCTCCTACAATGAGCAGTTCTTC
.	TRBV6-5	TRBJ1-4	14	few	CASSYGGPNEKLFF	TGTGCCAGCAGTTATGGGGGACCTAATGAAAAACTGTTTTTT
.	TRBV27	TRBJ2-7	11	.	CASITTYEQYF	TGTGCCAGCATTACTACCTACGAGCAGTACTTC
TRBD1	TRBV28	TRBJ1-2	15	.	CASSRRQGSNYGYTF	TGTGCCAGCAGCCGGAGACAGGGGTCTAACTATGGCTACACCTTC
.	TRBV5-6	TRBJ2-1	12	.	CASSLQGREQFF	TGTGCCAGCAGCTTGCAGGGTCGGGAGCAGTTCTTC
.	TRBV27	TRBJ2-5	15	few	CASSNLLRAGAAQYF	TGTGCCAGCAGTAATCTCCTTAGGGCCGGGGCGGCCCAGTACTTC
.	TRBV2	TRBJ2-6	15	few	CASSGSNVGANVLTF	TGTGCCAGCAGTGGTTCGAACGTCGGGGCCAACGTCCTGACTTTC
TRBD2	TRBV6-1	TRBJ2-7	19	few	CASSEIPPSGSAPGFEQYF	TGTGCCAGCAGTGAAATTCCCCCTAGCGGGAGCGCACCTGGTTTCGAGCAGTACTTC
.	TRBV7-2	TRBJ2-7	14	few	CASSLAVNSYEQYF	TGTGCCAGCAGCTTAGCAGTTAACTCCTACGAGCAGTACTTC
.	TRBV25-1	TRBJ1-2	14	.	CASSAVGQYYGYTF	TGTGCCAGCAGTGCTGTGGGACAATACTATGGCTACACCTTC
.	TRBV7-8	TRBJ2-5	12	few	CASSLSAQGEYF	TGTGCCAGCAGCTTATCGGCACAGGGAGAGTACTTC
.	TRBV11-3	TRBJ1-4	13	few	CASALRVGEKLFF	TGTGCCAGCGCCCTCAGGGTCGGTGAAAAACTGTTTTTT
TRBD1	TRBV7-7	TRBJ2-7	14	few	CASSLRDRAYEQYF	TGTGCTAGCAGCCTCCGGGACAGAGCCTACGAGCAGTACTTC
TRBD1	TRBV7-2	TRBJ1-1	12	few	CASSFQGAEAFF	TGTGCCAGCAGCTTCCAGGGGGCTGAAGCTTTCTTT
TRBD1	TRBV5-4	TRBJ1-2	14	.	CASSRGTANYGYTF	TGTGCCAGCAGCCGGGGGACAGCGAACTATGGCTACACCTTC
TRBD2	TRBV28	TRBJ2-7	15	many	CASSLMASGYYEQYF	TGTGCCAGCAGTTTAATGGCTAGCGGTTACTACGAGCAGTACTTC
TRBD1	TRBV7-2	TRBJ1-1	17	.	CASSFSLRTGGNTEAFF	TGTGCCAGCAGCTTCTCGCTCCGGACAGGGGGGAACACTGAAGCTTTCTTT
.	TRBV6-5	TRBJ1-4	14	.	CASRQGPTNEKLFF	TGTGCCAGCAGACAGGGTCCAACTAATGAAAAACTGTTTTTT
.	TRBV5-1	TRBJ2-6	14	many	CASTDNPGANVLTF	TGCGCCAGCACCGACAACCCTGGGGCCAACGTCCTGACTTTC
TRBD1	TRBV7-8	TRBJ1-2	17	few	CASSSSRRTGTYYGYTF	TGTGCCAGCAGCTCCTCTCGACGGACAGGGACTTACTATGGCTACACCTTC
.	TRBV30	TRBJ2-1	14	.	CASYHGGSKNEQFF	TGTGCCAGCTACCATGGGGGCAGCAAGAATGAGCAGTTCTTC
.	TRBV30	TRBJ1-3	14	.	CAWSSGYSGNTIYF	TGTGCCTGGAGCTCCGGATATTCTGGAAACACCATATATTTT
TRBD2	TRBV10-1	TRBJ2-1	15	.	CASRPGLAGYNEQFF	TGCGCCAGCAGACCGGGACTAGCGGGGTACAATGAGCAGTTCTTC
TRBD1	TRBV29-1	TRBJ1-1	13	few	CSVVGQGAAEAFF	TGCAGCGTTGTAGGGCAGGGGGCGGCTGAAGCTTTCTTT
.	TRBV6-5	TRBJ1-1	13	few	CASSYNSETEAFF	TGTGCCAGCAGTTACAACAGCGAGACTGAAGCTTTCTTT
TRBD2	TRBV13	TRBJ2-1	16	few	CASSPRGLAGYNEQFF	TGTGCCAGCAGCCCCCGGGGACTAGCGGGCTACAATGAGCAGTTCTTC
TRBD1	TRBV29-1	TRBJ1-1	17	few	CSVGSTGGLSALTEAFF	TGCAGCGTTGGATCGACAGGGGGCCTCTCGGCTCTCACTGAAGCTTTCTTT
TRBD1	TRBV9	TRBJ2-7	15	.	CASSVEGQGTYEQYF	TGTGCCAGCAGCGTAGAGGGACAGGGGACCTACGAGCAGTACTTC
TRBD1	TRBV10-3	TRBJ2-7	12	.	CASRDSSYEQYF	TGTGCCAGCCGGGACAGCTCCTACGAGCAGTACTTC
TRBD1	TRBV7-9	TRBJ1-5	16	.	CASSRAGTASYQPQHF	TGTGCCAGCAGCAGAGCCGGGACAGCTTCTTATCAGCCCCAGCATTTT
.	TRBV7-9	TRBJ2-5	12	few	CASSLALGLQYF	TGTGCCAGCAGCTTAGCGCTAGGCCTCCAGTACTTC
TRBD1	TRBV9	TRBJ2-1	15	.	CASSAGQGRYNEQFF	TGTGCCAGCAGCGCCGGACAGGGGAGGTACAATGAGCAGTTCTTC
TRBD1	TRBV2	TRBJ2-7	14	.	CASSEHGDSYEQYF	TGTGCCAGCAGTGAACACGGGGACAGCTACGAGCAGTACTTC
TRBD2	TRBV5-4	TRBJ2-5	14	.	CASSLVGGQETQYF	TGTGCCAGCAGCTTGGTGGGAGGGCAAGAGACCCAGTACTTC
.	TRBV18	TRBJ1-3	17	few	CASSPNEARLSGNTIYF	TGTGCCAGCTCACCAAATGAGGCCAGACTCTCTGGAAACACCATATATTTT
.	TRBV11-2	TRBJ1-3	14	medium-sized	CASSTGISGNTIYF	TGTGCCAGCAGCACAGGGATCTCTGGAAACACCATATATTTT